This T cell receptor (beta chain) was sequenced for a study of T-cell reconstitution after alpha-beta-depleted transplantation in children. Study-level results: Approximately two months post-transplant, alpha-beta T cells reportedly originated from several hundred expanded graft clones. It was surviving recipient T cells and thymic progenitors that gave some patients high TCRbeta diversity at day 60.

Notes on this clonotype: No antigen is known for it.

V gave up 0 bases and J gave up 0 bases, with 10 bases separating them. CDR3 length equals 15 residues. Germline V lookup: CDR1 SGHRS, CDR2 YFSETQ. Preparation of the TCRbeta library involved a method that used unique molecular identifiers. TCRdb re-called the PCR reads through MiXCR, storing one row per CDR3 protein. The table lists 500,000 to 750,000 distinct CDR3 sequences, 13% of them singletons. The sample here was PBMCs, mostly from graft donor cells, taken 360 days after TCRalphabeta/CD19-depleted stem cell transplant. The sequence was collected from a male patient aged 5 to 17 who had a stem cell transplant for acute myeloid leukemia, so the T cells may come from the graft donor. V and J are TRBV5-1 and TRBJ2-7; D not resolved. Here the CDR3 reads CASSLELFSSYEQYF. CDR3 nucleotides: TGCGCCAGCAGCTTGGAACTATTCAGCTCCTACGAGCAGTACTTC. Full variable domain (remainder filled in from reference TRBV5-1 and TRBJ2-7): KAGVTQTPRYLIKTRGQQVTLSCSPISGHRSVSWYQQTPGQGLQFLFEYFSETQRNKGNFPGRFSGRQFSNSRSEMNVSTLELGDSALYLCASSLELFSSYEQYFGPGTRLTVT.